A single sample is the source of the 12 T cell receptor beta chains below, sequenced in a study of blood T cells in healthy people across ages. A second PCR of about 6 to 11 cycles used a sample-barcoded 5' primer and a J-beta primer mix. From the 5' RACE reads, TCRdb called clonotypes with MiXCR, one entry per CDR3 protein. The sample has some 1.5 million distinct CDR3 sequences; over 25% are singletons. Specimen: blood. The source is a woman aged 30 to 39 in good health.

The chain links TRBV11-2 to TRBJ2-7; TRBD2 agrees at 10 bases. The V and J ends lost 2 bases and 4 bases, in that order; junction bases with no gene match: 11. Looked up from germline, CDR1 is SGHAT and CDR2 is FQNNGV. The CDR3 runs to 17 residues. The CDR3 region is CASSLTTSGILFYEQYF. CDR3 bases: TGTGCCAGCAGCTTAACCACTAGCGGGATCCTATTTTACGAGCAGTACTTC.

The genes are TRBV5-1 and TRBJ2-4, with D perhaps TRBD1 (6 bases). Trimming stripped 4 bases from V and 13 bases from J, with 21 bases between. Germline V gene sequence: CDR1 SGHRS, CDR2 YFSETQ. The CDR3 sequence is 14 residues long. For the CDR3, the DNA is TGCGCCAGCAGCCACCCAGGGGCCTACAATGAGCAGTACTTC. Protein: CASSHPGAYNEQYF.

The table lists this clonotype with a few counts. V and J are TRBV9 and TRBJ2-5; D assignment may be TRBD1 or TRBD2 (6 bases each). Deletions cut 0 bases from V and 5 bases from J, with 14 bases between. This CDR3 is 15 amino acids long. From germline, CDR1 is SGDLS and CDR2 YYNGEE. DNA of the CDR3: TGTGCCAGCAGCGTAGAAGGGGGGAATAGTGAGACCCAGTACTTC. Amino acid sequence: CASSVEGGNSETQYF.

This clonotype was seen a few times. J is TRBJ2-5 and V is TRBV20-1; a possible D gene is TRBD1 (6 bases). CDR3 length equals 13 residues. V was trimmed by 6 bases and J by 3 bases, leaving 14 bases between them. Germline values: CDR1 DFQATT, CDR2 SNEGSKA (reference sequence). The CDR3 nucleotides are TGCAGTGCACCGCCGCGGACAGAAGAGACCCAGTACTTC. Protein product: CSAPPRTEETQYF.

The chain links TRBV5-6 to TRBJ2-7; 8 bases line up with TRBD1. Per the germline V gene, CDR1 is SGHDT and CDR2 is YYEEEE. The V and J ends lost 0 bases and 7 bases, in that order; junction bases with no gene match: 12. The CDR3 extends over 16 amino acids. CDR3 protein: CASSLAFRQGAREQYF. The CDR3 DNA reads TGTGCCAGCAGCTTGGCATTTAGGCAGGGGGCGCGAGAGCAGTACTTC.

V and J are TRBV6-5 and TRBJ2-1; 10 positions agree with TRBD2. Germline V gene data show CDR1 as MNHEY and CDR2 as SVGAGI. The V gene end was trimmed by 6 bases and the J gene end by 5 bases; junction bases not matched to a gene: 7. The CDR3 loop spans 15 amino acids. The CDR3 bases are TGTGCCAGCAGCCGTGGGACTAGCGCCAACAATGAGCAGTTCTTC. It specifies CASSRGTSANNEQFF.

Concerning this clonotype: An end of the junction does not agree with germline; a read error may underlie this. The chain employs TRBV5-1 and TRBJ1-6; D is unclear. The CDR3 spans 13 residues. Germline loops: CDR1 SGHRS, CDR2 YFSETQ. The CDR3 bases are TGCGCCAGCAGCTTGGGGAGGGATTCACCCCCCCACTTT. Translating gives CASSLGRDSPPHF.

The chain recombines TRBV6-1 with TRBJ2-6, with TRBD1 matching 7 bases. The CDR3 sequence is 18 residues long. With 4 bases clipped from V and 1 base from J, the junction kept 10 bases outside the gene matches. Germline V gene sequence: CDR1 MNHNS, CDR2 SASEGT. The CDR3 protein is CASSGPGQISSGANVLTF. CDR3 nucleotides: TGTGCCAGCAGTGGACCGGGACAGATATCGTCTGGGGCCAACGTCCTGACTTTC.

The rearrangement links TRBV4-1 to TRBJ2-1; D gene ambiguous. The germline V gene has CDR1 MGHRA and CDR2 YSYEKL. Between the trimmed V and J ends, which lost 6 bases and 5 bases, there was a span of 17 bases. The CDR3 runs 15 residues. CDR3 DNA sequence: TGCGCCAGCAGTGGCTGGGCGGACGCCGACAATGAGCAGTTCTTC. It is translated as CASSGWADADNEQFF.

CDR3 amino acids: CASSSDRATYTF. CDR3 coding DNA: TGTGCCAGCAGCTCCGACAGGGCAACTTACACCTTC. The chain is built from TRBV5-6 and TRBJ1-2; 7 nucleotides agree with TRBD1. This CDR3 has 12 amino acids. Germline CDR1 and CDR2: SGHDT and YYEEEE. V lost 3 bases to trimming and J lost 11 bases; unmatched junction nucleotides: 7.

The sample holds many counts of this clonotype. The gene calls are TRBV5-1 and TRBJ2-7; possible D gene TRBD1, 5 bases. The ends were cut back, 0 bases at V and 4 bases at J, with 26 bases in the middle. Germline V gene data show CDR1 as SGHRS and CDR2 as YFSETQ. The CDR3 runs 19 residues. In nucleotides, the CDR3 is TGCGCCAGCAGCTTGGGAGCGTGGCAGGGCGGCTTCCTCCCTTACGAGCAGTACTTC. It yields the protein CASSLGAWQGGFLPYEQYF.

The rearrangement uses TRBV2 and TRBJ1-4, with 8 bases that match TRBD1. Per the germline V gene, CDR1 is SNHLY and CDR2 is FYNNEI. The CDR3 sequence is 14 residues long. Trimming removed 4 bases from V and 8 bases from J; junction bases left unmatched: 6. The DNA for the CDR3 is TGTGCCAGCAGTGTCGAGACAGGGGCGGAAAAACTGTTTTTT. This sequence encodes CASSVETGAEKLFF.